Sequencing of this TCR beta chain was carried out in a study of CD8 T cells in ankylosing spondylitis. In making TCR beta libraries, quantitative 5'-RACE with molecular barcodes was used. In TCRdb, the 5' RACE reads were re-called with MiXCR into one record per CDR3 protein. The table lists approximately 140,000 distinct CDR3 sequences, approximately 44% of them singletons, with 13% to 15% in the top ten. This clonotype was seen a few times. With 5 bases removed from V and 0 bases from J, the gap between germline ends came to 10 bases. The CDR3 totals 15 residues. Looked up from germline, CDR1 is SGHVT and CDR2 is SQSDAQ.

Sequenced input: synovial fluid, either unsorted or a sorted T cell fraction (not recorded which). The chain links TRBV7-4 to TRBJ2-2, with D maybe TRBD2 (6 bases). The TCR was taken from a male donor with ankylosing spondylitis. The CDR3: CASSPGLTNTGELFF. The CDR3 nucleotides read TGTGCCAGCAGCCCGGGACTGACGAACACCGGGGAGCTGTTTTTT.